These 15 T cell receptor beta chains were sequenced from one sample in a study of T cells and copy number aberrations in small-cell lung cancer (dated by TCRdb to the early 2020s). The library relied on the immunoSEQ multiplex PCR assay. The clones in this table, taken by TCRdb from immuneACCESS, are in-frame only. Not every clone is retained; where verified, under half of the shortfall comes from an unresolved V gene, and the cause of the rest is unknown. For this sample there are under 200 clones; just under 95% appear just once. Together, the top ten hold around 10% of the sample. The sample taken for sequencing was tumor tissue. The receptors here all came from a man in his forties with small cell lung cancer.

This chain links TRBV7-9 with TRBJ2-5, with D unclear. The CDR3 totals 13 residues. V was cut by 8 bases and J by 2 bases, with 12 bases left in between. The germline V gene encodes CDR1 SEHNR and CDR2 FQNEAQ (reference sequence). The CDR3 region has the DNA TGTGCCAGCGGTCCGGGTCAGCAAGAGACCCAGTACTTC. Its protein product is CASGPGQQETQYF.

The rearrangement joins TRBV10-3 to TRBJ2-3, with D perhaps TRBD2 (5 bases). The CDR3 has 15 amino acids. Germline-derived CDR1 and CDR2 are ENHRY and SYGVKD. The V and J ends lost 3 bases and 0 bases respectively, with 10 bases between them. CDR3 sequence reads: CAISDGRTSTDTQYF. CDR3 nucleotide sequence: TGTGCCATCAGTGACGGGCGGACTAGCACAGATACGCAGTATTTT.

CDR3 bases: TGTGCCTCCCCTCACGGTTCAACTAATGAAAAACTGTTTTTT. Its protein is CASPHGSTNEKLFF. This chain links TRBV30 with TRBJ1-4; unclear D gene. V shed 7 bases and J shed 0 bases, with 12 bases lying between them. Germline V CDR1 and CDR2: GTSNPN, SVGIG (reference sequence). The CDR3 totals 14 residues.

The chain joins TRBV5-4 to TRBJ2-3; 8 positions agree with TRBD2. The CDR3 is 17 residues long. The J segment lost 0 bases and the V segment lost 0 bases, leaving 6 bases of the junction unmatched. Germline V gene data show CDR1 as SGHNT and CDR2 as YYREEE (reference sequence). For the CDR3, the DNA is TGTGCCAGCAGCTTGGTTCCGGGGGGGGTCAGCACAGATACGCAGTATTTT. This translates into CASSLVPGGVSTDTQYF.

This CDR3 is CASSRGVSGNTIYF. CDR3 sequence (DNA): TGTGCCAGCTCCCGAGGAGTATCTGGAAACACCATATATTTT. The genes are TRBV18 and TRBJ1-3; no clear D. CDR3 length: 14 amino acids. V was pared by 6 bases and J by 1 base, with 10 bases between. Germline-derived CDR1 and CDR2 are KGHSH and LQKENI.

This rearrangement joins TRBV5-6 to TRBJ1-2; 10 bases fit TRBD1. Looked up from germline, CDR1 is SGHDT and CDR2 is YYEEEE. The J segment lost 2 bases and the V segment lost 3 bases, leaving 1 base of the junction unmatched. The CDR3 contains 14 residues. CDR3 residues: CASSSDRGNYGYTF. CDR3 nucleotide sequence: TGTGCCAGCAGCTCGGACAGGGGGAACTATGGCTACACCTTC. Full variable domain (rest looked up from reference TRBV5-6 and TRBJ1-2): DAGVTQSPTHLIKTRGQQVTLRCSPKSGHDTVSWYQQALGQGPQFIFQYYEEEERQRGNFPDRFSGHQFPNYSSELNVNALLLGDSALYLCASSSDRGNYGYTFGSGTRLTVV.

This chain links TRBV7-2 with TRBJ2-7; TRBD1 aligns across 9 bases. The junction had 6 bases not matched to a gene; V was cut back by 5 bases and J by 7 bases. Germline values: CDR1 SGHTA, CDR2 FQGNSA. This CDR3 has 13 residues. CDR3 bases: TGTGCCAGCAGCGTACAGGGGGCTGGGGAGCAGTACTTC. It yields the protein CASSVQGAGEQYF. Based on the CDR3 plus reference TRBV7-2 and TRBJ2-7, the full variable domain is GAGVSQSPSNKVTEKGKDVELRCDPISGHTALYWYRQSLGQGLEFLIYFQGNSAPDKSGLPSDRFSAERTGGSVSTLTIQRTQQEDSAVYLCASSVQGAGEQYFGPGTRLTVT.

The chain links TRBV2 to TRBJ1-5; D uncertain. V gave up 7 bases and J gave up 1 base, with 11 bases separating them. The CDR3 runs to 14 residues. CDR1 is SNHLY and CDR2 is FYNNEI in the germline V gene. The CDR3, as DNA: TGTGCCAGCAAACCAGGCCCAAGCAATCAGCCCCAGCATTTT. It encodes CASKPGPSNQPQHF.

This chain uses TRBV11-2 with TRBJ2-3; 8 bases match TRBD2. V lost 5 bases, J lost 0 bases, and 7 bases stayed unmatched. Germline V lookup: CDR1 SGHAT, CDR2 FQNNGV. The CDR3 loop spans 16 amino acids. As DNA, the CDR3 is TGTGCCAGCAGCCTTACTAGCGGCTTCAGCACAGATACGCAGTATTTT. Translated: CASSLTSGFSTDTQYF.

This chain uses TRBV4-3 with TRBJ2-7; D uncertain. Trimming removed 0 bases from V and 1 base from J, with 16 bases in between. Germline lookup yields CDR1 LGHNA and CDR2 YSLEER. CDR3 size: 17 residues. The CDR3 bases are TGCGCCAGCAGCCAAGATTCTGGCCGACCTGGGTCCTACGAGCAGTACTTC. Its translation is CASSQDSGRPGSYEQYF.

The chain joins TRBV7-2 to TRBJ2-7; D could derive from TRBD1 or TRBD2 (5 bases each). The CDR3 has 15 residues. CDR1 is SGHTA, CDR2 FQGNSA, per germline. V was cut by 3 bases and J by 0 bases, with 12 bases left in between. The CDR3 DNA is TGTGCCAGCAGCTTGGACTGGGGGATCTCCTACGAGCAGTACTTC. Translation gives CASSLDWGISYEQYF.

The chain carries TRBV7-9 and TRBJ2-7, with a tentative D call TRBD1 (6 bases). V dropped 8 bases and J dropped 3 bases, with 11 bases sitting between them. Looked up from germline, CDR1 is SEHNR and CDR2 is FQNEAQ (reference sequence). The length of the CDR3 is 12 residues. In DNA form, the CDR3 reads TGTGCCAGCGGAATACAGGGCTACGAGCAGTACTTC. The encoded protein is CASGIQGYEQYF.

The J gene is TRBJ2-3, the V gene TRBV5-1; D unclear. The CDR3 totals 13 residues. CDR1 SGHRS and CDR2 YFSETQ come from the germline V gene. V was trimmed by 2 bases and J by 2 bases, leaving 6 bases between them. CDR3 protein: CASSFGFTDTQYF. The CDR3 DNA follows: TGCGCCAGCAGCTTCGGGTTCACAGATACGCAGTATTTT.

The chain uses TRBV18 and TRBJ1-1, with no clear D. Between the trimmed V and J ends, which lost 2 bases and 4 bases, there was a span of 8 bases. This CDR3 is built from 13 residues. CDR1 and CDR2 from the germline V gene are KGHSH and LQKENI. CDR3 region: CASSPKKSTEAFF. In nucleotides, the CDR3 is TGTGCCAGCTCACCAAAAAAGTCCACTGAAGCTTTCTTT. The full variable domain, its missing parts supplied by reference TRBV18 and TRBJ1-1, is NAGVMQNPRHLVRRRGQEARLRCSPMKGHSHVYWYRQLPEEGLKFMVYLQKENIIDESGMPKERFSAEFPKEGPSILRIQQVVRGDSAAYFCASSPKKSTEAFFGQGTRLTVV.

V is TRBV4-1 and J is TRBJ1-2; 7 nucleotides align to TRBD1. Germline-derived CDR1 and CDR2 are MGHRA and YSYEKL. The CDR3 runs to 16 residues. The J segment lost 6 bases and the V segment lost 5 bases, leaving 15 bases of the junction unmatched. CDR3 nucleotide sequence: TGCGCCAGCAGCGATACCGGGACAGACTCGGCGGATGGCTACACCTTC. Protein product: CASSDTGTDSADGYTF.